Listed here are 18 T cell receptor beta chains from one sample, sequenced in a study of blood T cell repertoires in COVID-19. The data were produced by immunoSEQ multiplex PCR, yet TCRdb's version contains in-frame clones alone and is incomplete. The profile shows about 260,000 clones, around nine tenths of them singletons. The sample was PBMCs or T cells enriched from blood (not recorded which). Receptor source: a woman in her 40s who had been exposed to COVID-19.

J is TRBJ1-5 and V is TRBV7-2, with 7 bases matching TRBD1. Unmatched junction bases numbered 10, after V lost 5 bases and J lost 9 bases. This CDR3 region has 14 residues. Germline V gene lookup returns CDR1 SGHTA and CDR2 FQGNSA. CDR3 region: CASSLGQAGGPQHF. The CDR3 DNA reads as TGTGCCAGCAGCCTTGGACAGGCCGGCGGGCCCCAGCATTTT.

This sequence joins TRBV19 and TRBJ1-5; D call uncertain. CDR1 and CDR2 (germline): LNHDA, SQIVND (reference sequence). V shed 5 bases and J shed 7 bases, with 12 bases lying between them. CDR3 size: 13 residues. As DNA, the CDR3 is TGTGCCAGTAGTTATGAGGGCCGGCAGCCCCAGCATTTT. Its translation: CASSYEGRQPQHF.

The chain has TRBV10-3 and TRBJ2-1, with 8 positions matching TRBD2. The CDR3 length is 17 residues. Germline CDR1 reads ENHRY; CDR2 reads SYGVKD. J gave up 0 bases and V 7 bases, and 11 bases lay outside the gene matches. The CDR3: CAITDSGGSSSYNEQFF. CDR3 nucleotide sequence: TGTGCCATCACGGACAGCGGGGGCTCGAGCTCCTACAATGAGCAGTTCTTC.

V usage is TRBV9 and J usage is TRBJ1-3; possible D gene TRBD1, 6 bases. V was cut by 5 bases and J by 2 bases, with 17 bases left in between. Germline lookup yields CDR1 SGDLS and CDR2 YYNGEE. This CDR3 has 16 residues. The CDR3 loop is CASRRNDRFAGNTIYF. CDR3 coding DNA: TGTGCCAGCAGACGCAATGACAGGTTCGCTGGAAACACCATATATTTT.

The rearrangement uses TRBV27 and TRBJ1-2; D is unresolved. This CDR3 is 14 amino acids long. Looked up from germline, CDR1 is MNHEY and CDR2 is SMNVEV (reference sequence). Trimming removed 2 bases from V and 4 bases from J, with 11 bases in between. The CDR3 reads CASSLGNRGYGYTF. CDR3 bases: TGTGCCAGCAGTTTAGGCAACCGAGGCTATGGCTACACCTTC.

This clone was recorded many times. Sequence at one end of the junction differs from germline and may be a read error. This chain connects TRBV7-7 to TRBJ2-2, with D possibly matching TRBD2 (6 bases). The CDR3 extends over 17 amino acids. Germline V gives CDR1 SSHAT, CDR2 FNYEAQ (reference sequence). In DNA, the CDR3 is TGTGCTAGCAGCTTAAGTTTAGCGGACTATCACACCGGGGAGCTGTTTTTT. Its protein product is CASSLSLADYHTGELFF. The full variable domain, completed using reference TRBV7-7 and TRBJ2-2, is GAGVSQSPRYKVTKRGQDVTLRCDPISSHATLYWYQQALGQGPEFLTYFNYEAQPDKSGLPSDRFSAERPEGSISTLTIQRTEQRDSAMYRCASSLSLADYHTGELFFGEGSRLTVL.

The chain's CDR3 is CASSLGYGLGGGYGYTF. The CDR3 DNA reads TGTGCCAGCAGCTTAGGGTATGGTCTCGGGGGAGGCTATGGCTACACCTTC. This chain joins TRBV13 and TRBJ1-2; possible D gene TRBD1, 5 bases. CDR3 length: 17 amino acids. V lost 0 bases and J 4 bases, leaving 18 bases between the germline ends. The germline gives CDR1 PRHDT, CDR2 FYEKMQ (reference sequence).

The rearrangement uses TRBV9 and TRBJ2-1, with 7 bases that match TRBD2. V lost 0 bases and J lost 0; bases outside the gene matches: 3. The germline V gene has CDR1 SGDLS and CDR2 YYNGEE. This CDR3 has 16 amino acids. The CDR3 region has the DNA TGTGCCAGCAGCGTAGTGAGCGGGGCCTCCTACAATGAGCAGTTCTTC. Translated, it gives CASSVVSGASYNEQFF.

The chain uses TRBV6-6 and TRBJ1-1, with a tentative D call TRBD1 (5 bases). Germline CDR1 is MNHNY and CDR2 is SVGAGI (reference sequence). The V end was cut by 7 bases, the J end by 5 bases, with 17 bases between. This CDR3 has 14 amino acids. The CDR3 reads CASTALGPGTEAFF. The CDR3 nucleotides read TGTGCCAGCACCGCCCTGGGGCCCGGGACTGAAGCTTTCTTT.

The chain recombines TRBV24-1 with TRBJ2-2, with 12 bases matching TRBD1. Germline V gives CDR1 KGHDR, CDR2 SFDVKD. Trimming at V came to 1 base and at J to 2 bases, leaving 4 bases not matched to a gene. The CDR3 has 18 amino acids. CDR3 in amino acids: CATSDLGTGGFNTGELFF. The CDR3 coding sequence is TGTGCCACCAGTGATTTAGGGACAGGGGGCTTTAACACCGGGGAGCTGTTTTTT.

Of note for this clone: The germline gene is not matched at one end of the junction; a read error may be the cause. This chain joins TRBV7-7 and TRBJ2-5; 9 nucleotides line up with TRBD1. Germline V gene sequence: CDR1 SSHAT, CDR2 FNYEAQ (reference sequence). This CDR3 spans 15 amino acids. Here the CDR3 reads CASSSGQGLQETQYF. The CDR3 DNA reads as TGTGCTAGCAGCTCGGGACAGGGACTCCAAGAGACCCAGTACTTC.

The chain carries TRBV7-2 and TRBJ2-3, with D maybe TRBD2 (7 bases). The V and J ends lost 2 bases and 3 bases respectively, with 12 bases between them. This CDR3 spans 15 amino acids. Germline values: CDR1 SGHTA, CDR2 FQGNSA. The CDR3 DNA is TGTGCCAGCAGCTTAAGGCGGGGGCCAACAGATACGCAGTATTTT. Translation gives CASSLRRGPTDTQYF.

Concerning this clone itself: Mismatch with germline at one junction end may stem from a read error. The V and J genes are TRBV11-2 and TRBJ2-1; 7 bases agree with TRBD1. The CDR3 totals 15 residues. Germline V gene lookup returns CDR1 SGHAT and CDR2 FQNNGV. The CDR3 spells CASSVDGGQYNEQFF. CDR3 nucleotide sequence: TGTGCCAGCAGCGTAGATGGGGGACAGTACAATGAGCAGTTCTTC.

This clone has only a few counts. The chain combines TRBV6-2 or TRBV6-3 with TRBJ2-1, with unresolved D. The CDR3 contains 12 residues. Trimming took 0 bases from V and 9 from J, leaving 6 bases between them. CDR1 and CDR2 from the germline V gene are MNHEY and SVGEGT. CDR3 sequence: CASSYSIGEQFF. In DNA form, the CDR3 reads TGTGCCAGCAGTTACTCGATCGGTGAGCAGTTCTTC.

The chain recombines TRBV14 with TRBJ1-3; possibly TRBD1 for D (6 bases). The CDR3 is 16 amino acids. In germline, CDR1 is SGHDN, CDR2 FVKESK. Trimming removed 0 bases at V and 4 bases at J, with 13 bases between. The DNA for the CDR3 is TGTGCCAGCAGCCAAGAGAACAGGGTTTCGGGAAACACCATATATTTT. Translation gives CASSQENRVSGNTIYF.

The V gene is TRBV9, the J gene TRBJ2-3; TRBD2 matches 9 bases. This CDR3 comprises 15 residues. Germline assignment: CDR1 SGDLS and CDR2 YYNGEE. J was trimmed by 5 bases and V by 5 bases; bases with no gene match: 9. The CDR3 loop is CASSWRAGGKDTQYF. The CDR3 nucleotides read TGTGCCAGCAGTTGGCGAGCGGGGGGCAAAGATACGCAGTATTTT. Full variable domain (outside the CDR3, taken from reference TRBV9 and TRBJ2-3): DSGVTQTPKHLITATGQRVTLRCSPRSGDLSVYWYQQSLDQGLQFLIQYYNGEERAKGNILERFSAQQFPDLHSELNLSSLELGDSALYFCASSWRAGGKDTQYFGPGTRLTVL.

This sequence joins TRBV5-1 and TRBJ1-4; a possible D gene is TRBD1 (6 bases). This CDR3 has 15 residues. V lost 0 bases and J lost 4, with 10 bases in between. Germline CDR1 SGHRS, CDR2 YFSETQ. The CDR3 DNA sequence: TGCGCCAGCAGCTTGGCGACAGGCCGTAATGAAAAACTGTTTTTT. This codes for CASSLATGRNEKLFF.

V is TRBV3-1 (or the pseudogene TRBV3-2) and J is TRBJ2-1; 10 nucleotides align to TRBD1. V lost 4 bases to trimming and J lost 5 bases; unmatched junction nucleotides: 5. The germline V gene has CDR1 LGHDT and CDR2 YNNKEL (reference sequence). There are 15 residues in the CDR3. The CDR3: CASSPTGGFNNEQFF. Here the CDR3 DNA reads TGTGCCAGCAGCCCGACAGGGGGCTTCAACAATGAGCAGTTCTTC.